What follows are 28 T cell receptor beta chains derived from one specimen sequenced in a study of blood T cell repertoires in COVID-19. TCRdb's table, derived via immunoSEQ multiplex PCR, lists solely in-frame clones and lacks some. The sample lists 150,000 to 200,000 clones, 75% to 90% seen once, with 7.6% in the top ten. Sequences were obtained from peripheral blood. The source is a woman in her seventies with COVID-19, enrolled during active disease.

V and J are TRBV5-4 and TRBJ1-1; 10 bases align to TRBD1. CDR1 and CDR2 (germline): SGHNT, YYREEE (reference sequence). This CDR3 contains 17 residues. Losses at the gene ends were 0 bases for V and 4 bases for J; bases not matched to a gene: 9. This chain's CDR3 is CASSLGRTGGRVTEAFF. CDR3 sequence (DNA): TGTGCCAGCAGCTTGGGGCGGACAGGGGGTCGTGTCACTGAAGCTTTCTTT.

The rearrangement uses TRBV5-4 and TRBJ1-2; D unclear. V gave up 4 bases and J gave up 7 bases, with 20 bases separating them. CDR1 is SGHNT and CDR2 is YYREEE in the germline V gene (reference sequence). This CDR3 is 15 amino acids long. The CDR3, as DNA: TGTGCCAGCAGCCACCAGACCCTACGGGTTGCTGGCTACACCTTC. Translation: CASSHQTLRVAGYTF.

The sample holds a few counts of this clone. The chain couples TRBV3-1 (or the pseudogene TRBV3-2) to TRBJ1-4, with 8 bases lining up with TRBD1. Germline trimming cut 3 bases from V and 8 bases from J; bases unmatched to any gene: 2. The CDR3 length is 13 residues. Germline V gene lookup returns CDR1 LGHDT and CDR2 YNNKEL (reference sequence). The CDR3 reads CASSHGTGEKLFF. CDR3 DNA sequence: TGTGCCAGCAGCCACGGGACAGGCGAAAAACTGTTTTTT.

J is TRBJ2-7 and V is TRBV2; 7 nucleotides agree with TRBD1. The CDR3 loop spans 13 amino acids. Germline loops: CDR1 SNHLY, CDR2 FYNNEI. After removal of 6 bases from V and 5 bases from J, the junction contained 7 bases not matched to a gene. The CDR3 bases are TGTGCCAGCAGATTGACAGGGACCGACGAGCAGTACTTC. Translated, it gives CASRLTGTDEQYF.

The rearrangement links TRBV7-8 to TRBJ2-3; tentatively, D is TRBD1 (5 bases). This CDR3 is built from 15 residues. Germline CDR1 is SGHVS and CDR2 is FQNEAQ. The germline V and J ends were trimmed by 1 base and 5 bases, with 13 bases remaining between them. The CDR3 bases are TGTGCCAGCAGCTTAGAAGGGGATAAGGGAGATACGCAGTATTTT. Translation: CASSLEGDKGDTQYF.

The gene calls are TRBV7-9 and TRBJ1-2, with D hard to call. Trimming cost V 5 bases and J 5 bases, with 12 bases left between them. Per the germline V gene, CDR1 is SEHNR and CDR2 is FQNEAQ (reference sequence). The CDR3 is 13 residues long. This CDR3 reads CASSPWALYGYTF. CDR3 sequence (DNA): TGTGCCAGCAGCCCCTGGGCGCTTTATGGCTACACCTTC.

The rearrangement uses TRBV19 and TRBJ1-2, with TRBD1 as a possible D gene (5 bases). The CDR3 consists of 15 residues. Germline V gene sequence: CDR1 LNHDA, CDR2 SQIVND (reference sequence). The ends were cut back, 3 bases at V and 6 bases at J, with 17 bases in the middle. The CDR3 loop is CASSILAGSRDGYTF. The CDR3 region has the DNA TGTGCCAGTAGTATTCTGGCAGGGTCCCGTGATGGCTACACCTTC.

The gene calls are TRBV5-8 and TRBJ2-7; 10 bases are shared with TRBD1. The CDR3 contains 16 residues. Germline V gene lookup returns CDR1 SGHTS and CDR2 YDEGEE. With V trimmed by 6 bases and J by 0 bases, 9 bases remained unmatched. The CDR3: CASIRDRGRPSYEQYF. The DNA of the CDR3 is TGTGCCAGCATTAGAGACAGGGGGCGTCCCTCCTACGAGCAGTACTTC.

This rearrangement joins TRBV5-6 to TRBJ2-5, with a possible D match to TRBD1 (6 bases). V was pared by 4 bases and J by 4 bases, with 17 bases between. CDR1 SGHDT and CDR2 YYEEEE come from the germline V gene. The CDR3 totals 15 residues. The CDR3 region has the DNA TGTGCCAGCAGCCGGCTTGAAGGGGGAAGAGAGACCCAGTACTTC. This encodes CASSRLEGGRETQYF.

V is TRBV12-3 or TRBV12-4 and J is TRBJ1-1, with D possibly being TRBD1 (5 bases). The CDR3 is made up of 13 amino acids. V shed 6 bases and J shed 3 bases, with 11 bases lying between them. The CDR3 DNA follows: TGTGCCAGCAGCCTCAGGGAGGACACTGAAGCTTTCTTT. Protein sequence: CASSLREDTEAFF.

The chain uses TRBV5-1 and TRBJ2-2, with 7 positions matching TRBD1. This CDR3 contains 16 residues. With V trimmed by 3 bases and J by 3 bases, 8 bases remained unmatched. CDR1 is SGHRS, CDR2 YFSETQ, per germline. DNA for the CDR3: TGCGCCAGCAGCTCGGGACAGTCAAAATACACCGGGGAGCTGTTTTTT. Its protein is CASSSGQSKYTGELFF.

This clone was detected a few times. This chain connects TRBV9 to TRBJ2-7, with D possibly TRBD2 on 6 matching bases. Germline V lookup: CDR1 SGDLS, CDR2 YYNGEE. The CDR3 covers 16 residues. Deletions cut 3 bases from V and 6 bases from J, with 22 bases between. CDR3 residues: CASSGGGSPSWTEQYF. The CDR3 nucleotides are TGTGCCAGCAGCGGGGGAGGTTCCCCCTCTTGGACCGAGCAGTACTTC.

V is TRBV7-8 and J is TRBJ2-3; possibly TRBD2 for D (5 bases). CDR3 size: 15 residues. Germline CDR1 SGHVS, CDR2 FQNEAQ. With 2 bases removed from V and 0 bases from J, the gap between germline ends came to 9 bases. CDR3 DNA: TGTGCCAGCAGCTTAACCATAGCGAGCACAGATACGCAGTATTTT. Amino acids: CASSLTIASTDTQYF.

This rearrangement joins TRBV5-1 to TRBJ2-7, with D perhaps matching TRBD1 (6 bases). Per germline, CDR1 SGHRS and CDR2 YFSETQ. This CDR3 comprises 15 residues. V was shortened by 0 bases and J by 3 bases, with 13 bases between the two germline ends. The CDR3 region has the DNA TGCGCCAGCAGCTTGGGGGCAGGGGTGGGCTACGAGCAGTACTTC. Its protein is CASSLGAGVGYEQYF.

This sequence joins TRBV5-1 and TRBJ2-2; TRBD2 is a possible D gene (6 bases). Germline loops: CDR1 SGHRS, CDR2 YFSETQ. CDR3 size: 15 residues. V was shortened by 0 bases and J by 7 bases, with 13 bases between the two germline ends. CDR3 loop: CASSLAGGSDGELFF. CDR3 DNA: TGCGCCAGCAGCTTGGCCGGAGGGAGCGACGGGGAGCTGTTTTTT.

The chain joins TRBV9 to TRBJ1-5, with D possibly TRBD1 on 6 matching bases. CDR1 and CDR2 (germline): SGDLS, YYNGEE. With 5 bases removed from V and 3 bases from J, the gap between germline ends came to 12 bases. The CDR3 contains 14 residues. The CDR3 loop reads CASSADSTNQPQHF. The DNA of the CDR3 is TGTGCCAGCAGTGCGGACAGTACCAATCAGCCCCAGCATTTT.

This rearrangement joins TRBV7-7 to TRBJ2-5, with D tentatively TRBD2 (5 bases). This CDR3 comprises 18 residues. Germline V gene lookup returns CDR1 SSHAT and CDR2 FNYEAQ (reference sequence). Trimming shortened V by 0 bases and J by 5 bases, and 22 bases separated the two germline ends. The CDR3 reads CASSLAEDRQDFMETQYF. CDR3 DNA: TGTGCCAGCAGCTTAGCGGAGGATCGGCAGGATTTCATGGAGACCCAGTACTTC.

This rearrangement joins TRBV6-6 to TRBJ1-3; TRBD1 might be the D (6 bases). V lost 4 bases to trimming and J lost 4 bases, with 14 bases between them. The length of the CDR3 is 15 residues. Germline CDR1 MNHNY, CDR2 SVGAGI (reference sequence). The CDR3 protein is CASSFSQGMGNTIYF. CDR3 sequence (DNA): TGTGCCAGCAGTTTCTCTCAGGGGATGGGAAACACCATATATTTT.

This chain links TRBV24-1 with TRBJ1-2; 7 nucleotides match TRBD1. V lost 7 bases to trimming and J lost 8 bases; unmatched junction nucleotides: 9. The CDR3 loop spans 13 amino acids. Germline assignment: CDR1 KGHDR and CDR2 SFDVKD. DNA of the CDR3: TGTGCCACCAGGAGGGGGACAGAAGGGGGCTACACCTTC. Translating gives CATRRGTEGGYTF.

The V gene is TRBV11-2, the J gene TRBJ2-7; 10 positions agree with TRBD1. V gave up 0 bases and J gave up 1 base; unmatched junction bases: 6. This CDR3 is 17 amino acids long. Germline lookup yields CDR1 SGHAT and CDR2 FQNNGV. The CDR3 protein is CASSLERQGARSYEQYF. CDR3 in DNA: TGTGCCAGCAGCTTAGAGAGACAGGGGGCCCGGTCCTACGAGCAGTACTTC.

The CDR3 DNA follows: TGTGCCAGCGGTGGCCCGCAAGAGCAGTACTTC. Translation gives CASGGPQEQYF. This rearrangement joins TRBV28 to TRBJ2-7; no clear D. From germline, CDR1 is MDHEN and CDR2 SYDVKM. V was pared by 8 bases and J by 7 bases, with 12 bases between. CDR3 length equals 11 residues.

The CDR3 region has the DNA TGTGCCAGTAGGCCACTAGCGGGACTTAACACCGGGGAGCTGTTTTTT. The encoded protein is CASRPLAGLNTGELFF. The chain uses TRBV19 and TRBJ2-2, with 10 positions matching TRBD2. The length of the CDR3 is 16 residues. CDR1 is LNHDA, CDR2 SQIVND, per germline (reference sequence). The junction had 6 bases not matched to a gene; V was cut back by 6 bases and J by 2 bases.

V is TRBV6-5 and J is TRBJ1-5; no reliable D call. Germline lookup yields CDR1 MNHEY and CDR2 SVGAGI. The length of the CDR3 is 13 residues. Trimming removed 8 bases from V and 4 bases from J, with 12 bases in between. CDR3 amino acids: CASQITVNQPQHF. The DNA for the CDR3 is TGTGCCAGCCAAATTACGGTGAATCAGCCCCAGCATTTT.

This chain joins TRBV7-2 and TRBJ2-2, with TRBD2 matching over 8 bases. V shed 5 bases, J shed 10 bases, and the junction held 12 bases outside the gene matches. The CDR3 is made up of 15 amino acids. Germline lookup yields CDR1 SGHTA and CDR2 FQGNSA. The CDR3 DNA sequence: TGTGCCAGCAGCGCCGCCGGGACTAGTGAAGAGGAGCTGTTTTTT. Translation gives CASSAAGTSEEELFF.

V is TRBV19 and J is TRBJ2-7, with 8 bases matching TRBD1. The CDR3 is 13 residues long. Germline V gene data show CDR1 as LNHDA and CDR2 as SQIVND (reference sequence). V was pared by 5 bases and J by 5 bases, with 5 bases of the junction left unmatched. In nucleotides, the CDR3 is TGTGCCAGTAGTCCCCCGGACAGGGACGAGCAGTACTTC. Its protein product is CASSPPDRDEQYF.

The chain couples TRBV7-8 to TRBJ2-2, with 8 positions matching TRBD1. The germline V gene has CDR1 SGHVS and CDR2 FQNEAQ. After removal of 5 bases from V and 2 bases from J, the junction contained 4 bases not matched to a gene. This CDR3 is built from 15 residues. The CDR3, as DNA: TGTGCCAGCAGCCAGACAGGGGTTAACACCGGGGAGCTGTTTTTT. As protein: CASSQTGVNTGELFF.

The chain has TRBV9 and TRBJ2-5; D is uncertain. CDR3 size: 15 residues. The V gene's germline CDR1 is SGDLS and CDR2 YYNGEE. V shed 2 bases and J shed 8 bases, with 19 bases lying between them. CDR3 nucleotide sequence: TGTGCCAGCAGCGTTACCCCTGCAACAGTAACAACCCAGTACTTC. This encodes CASSVTPATVTTQYF.

This chain joins TRBV5-4 and TRBJ2-7; weak D call: TRBD2 (5 bases). Trimming cost V 0 bases and J 7 bases, with 14 bases left between them. This CDR3 is built from 14 residues. From germline, CDR1 is SGHNT and CDR2 YYREEE (reference sequence). CDR3 loop: CASSLGSEGSEQYF. CDR3 in DNA: TGTGCCAGCAGCTTGGGTTCAGAAGGGAGTGAGCAGTACTTC.